The rows below give T cell receptor beta chains drawn from one sample of a study of cytomegalovirus exposure and HLA in healthy donors. Assay: immunoSEQ multiplex PCR; the TCRdb copy retains only in-frame clones and omits some. The sample has more than 95,000 clones, 55% to 75% seen once. The sequencing input was PBMCs. These receptors originate from a woman in her forties in good health and CMV-seropositive. The CDR3 runs from the conserved cysteine through the conserved F or W. Each record gives: clone size, J gene, V gene, D gene, CDR3 protein, CDR3 DNA. D genes are given only for firm matches. Some rows have no size entry. The others give once, few or many, or a class for an expanded clone.

clone size: once; J gene: TRBJ2-7; V gene: TRBV7-9; D gene: TRBD1; CDR3 protein: CASSPRTGGSIHEQYF; CDR3 DNA: TGTGCCAGCAGCCCCCGGACAGGGGGCAGTATACACGAGCAGTACTTC
clone size: -; J gene: TRBJ2-3; V gene: TRBV11-3; D gene: -; CDR3 protein: CASSQDYTDTQYF; CDR3 DNA: TGTGCCAGCAGCCAGGACTACACAGATACGCAGTATTTT
clone size: few; J gene: TRBJ2-7; V gene: TRBV4-1; D gene: -; CDR3 protein: CASSQDGQQGHEQYF; CDR3 DNA: TGCGCCAGCAGCCAAGATGGCCAACAGGGCCACGAGCAGTACTTC
clone size: -; J gene: TRBJ2-5; V gene: TRBV9; D gene: -; CDR3 protein: CASSPWVAGQAGETQYF; CDR3 DNA: TGTGCCAGCAGCCCCTGGGTCGCTGGGCAGGCGGGAGAGACCCAGTACTTC
clone size: -; J gene: TRBJ2-7; V gene: TRBV7-9; D gene: TRBD1; CDR3 protein: CATSTGGAYEQYF; CDR3 DNA: TGTGCCACCTCCACAGGGGGAGCCTACGAGCAGTACTTC
clone size: -; J gene: TRBJ2-1; V gene: TRBV7-2; D gene: TRBD2; CDR3 protein: CASSLEAGGHNEQFF; CDR3 DNA: TGTGCCAGCAGCTTAGAGGCGGGAGGGCATAATGAGCAGTTCTTC
clone size: -; J gene: TRBJ1-2; V gene: TRBV27; D gene: -; CDR3 protein: CASSLQYNYGYTF; CDR3 DNA: TGTGCCAGCAGTTTACAGTATAACTATGGCTACACCTTC
clone size: -; J gene: TRBJ2-7; V gene: TRBV4-1; D gene: -; CDR3 protein: CASSQDTSYEQYF; CDR3 DNA: TGCGCCAGCAGCCAAGACACGAGCTACGAGCAGTACTTC
clone size: -; J gene: TRBJ1-1; V gene: TRBV19; D gene: -; CDR3 protein: CASSIIWSTEAFF; CDR3 DNA: TGTGCCAGTAGTATAATCTGGAGCACTGAAGCTTTCTTT
clone size: few; J gene: TRBJ2-2; V gene: TRBV2; D gene: TRBD1; CDR3 protein: CASKGDRGSGELFF; CDR3 DNA: TGTGCCAGCAAAGGGGACAGGGGGAGCGGGGAGCTGTTTTTT
clone size: -; J gene: TRBJ2-2; V gene: TRBV5-4; D gene: -; CDR3 protein: CASTDGPQPLLLTEELFF; CDR3 DNA: TGTGCCAGCACTGATGGGCCGCAGCCCCTTCTCCTCACCGAGGAGCTGTTTTTT
clone size: -; J gene: TRBJ1-2; V gene: TRBV9; D gene: -; CDR3 protein: CASSADSVPNYGYTF; CDR3 DNA: TGTGCCAGCAGCGCAGACAGTGTCCCCAACTATGGCTACACCTTC
clone size: -; J gene: TRBJ1-3; V gene: TRBV5-4; D gene: -; CDR3 protein: CASSLQGNTIYF; CDR3 DNA: TGTGCCAGCAGCTTACAGGGAAACACCATATATTTT
clone size: once; J gene: TRBJ2-2; V gene: TRBV19; D gene: TRBD1; CDR3 protein: CASSPGQGYTGELFF; CDR3 DNA: TGTGCCAGTAGCCCGGGACAGGGATACACCGGGGAGCTGTTTTTT
clone size: once; J gene: TRBJ2-2; V gene: TRBV7-9; D gene: TRBD1; CDR3 protein: CASSRRRDRGRGGELFF; CDR3 DNA: TGTGCCAGCAGCCGTAGGAGGGACAGGGGACGAGGCGGGGAGCTGTTTTTT
clone size: few; J gene: TRBJ2-7; V gene: TRBV6-5; D gene: -; CDR3 protein: CASSYSGTTREQYF; CDR3 DNA: TGTGCCAGCAGTTACTCGGGTACCACTAGAGAGCAGTACTTC
clone size: -; J gene: TRBJ2-1; V gene: TRBV2; D gene: TRBD1; CDR3 protein: CASRDRGFLNNEQFF; CDR3 DNA: TGTGCCAGCAGGGACAGGGGGTTTCTGAACAATGAGCAGTTCTTC
clone size: -; J gene: TRBJ1-2; V gene: TRBV2; D gene: TRBD1; CDR3 protein: CASSEARTGQNGYTF; CDR3 DNA: TGTGCCAGCAGTGAAGCACGGACAGGTCAAAATGGCTACACCTTC
clone size: -; J gene: TRBJ2-3; V gene: TRBV5-1; D gene: TRBD2; CDR3 protein: CASSPSGTDTQYF; CDR3 DNA: TGCGCCAGCAGCCCTAGCGGAACAGATACGCAGTATTTT
clone size: -; J gene: TRBJ2-5; V gene: TRBV28; D gene: -; CDR3 protein: CASSEYQETQYF; CDR3 DNA: TGTGCCAGCAGCGAGTACCAAGAGACCCAGTACTTC
clone size: -; J gene: TRBJ2-3; V gene: TRBV7-9; D gene: TRBD1; CDR3 protein: CSSGTGDDYTDTQYF; CDR3 DNA: TGTTCCAGCGGGACAGGGGACGATTATACAGATACGCAGTATTTT
clone size: -; J gene: TRBJ2-3; V gene: TRBV29-1; D gene: -; CDR3 protein: CSVEGQVFFGDTQYF; CDR3 DNA: TGCAGCGTTGAGGGGCAGGTCTTCTTCGGGGATACGCAGTATTTT
clone size: few; J gene: TRBJ2-1; V gene: TRBV9; D gene: TRBD2; CDR3 protein: CASSVPAGEGNEQFF; CDR3 DNA: TGTGCCAGCAGCGTACCAGCGGGAGAAGGAAATGAGCAGTTCTTC
clone size: -; J gene: TRBJ2-7; V gene: TRBV5-1; D gene: -; CDR3 protein: CASSLVFRANEQYF; CDR3 DNA: TGCGCCAGCAGCTTGGTATTCAGGGCCAACGAGCAGTACTTC
clone size: -; J gene: TRBJ2-5; V gene: TRBV7-9; D gene: TRBD1; CDR3 protein: CASSSSGTGDGETQYF; CDR3 DNA: TGTGCCAGCAGCTCGTCCGGGACAGGGGACGGGGAGACCCAGTACTTC
clone size: -; J gene: TRBJ2-6; V gene: TRBV7-3; D gene: -; CDR3 protein: CASSPRLARTGANVLTF; CDR3 DNA: TGTGCCAGCAGCCCGCGGCTAGCGAGAACAGGGGCCAACGTCCTGACTTTC
clone size: -; J gene: TRBJ1-1; V gene: TRBV28; D gene: TRBD1; CDR3 protein: CASRRDRVAPTEAFF; CDR3 DNA: TGTGCCAGCAGACGGGACAGGGTGGCTCCCACTGAAGCTTTCTTT
clone size: -; J gene: TRBJ2-1; V gene: TRBV6-6; D gene: TRBD1; CDR3 protein: CASRPTGVRNEQFF; CDR3 DNA: TGTGCCAGCAGACCTACAGGGGTTCGCAATGAGCAGTTCTTC
clone size: once; J gene: TRBJ2-1; V gene: TRBV9; D gene: -; CDR3 protein: CASGMAGGSNEQFF; CDR3 DNA: TGTGCCAGCGGGATGGCAGGGGGGTCCAATGAGCAGTTCTTC
clone size: -; J gene: TRBJ2-5; V gene: TRBV9; D gene: TRBD1; CDR3 protein: CASSRLGQGFQETQYF; CDR3 DNA: TGTGCCAGCAGCCGGCTTGGACAGGGTTTCCAAGAGACCCAGTACTTC
clone size: -; J gene: TRBJ1-2; V gene: TRBV6-5; D gene: TRBD1; CDR3 protein: CASSGTGVIGYTF; CDR3 DNA: TGTGCCAGTTCGGGGACAGGGGTTATTGGCTACACCTTC
clone size: few; J gene: TRBJ2-2; V gene: TRBV11-2; D gene: -; CDR3 protein: CASSLMGGGGHPGELFF; CDR3 DNA: TGTGCCAGCAGCTTAATGGGAGGAGGAGGGCATCCCGGGGAGCTGTTTTTT
clone size: -; J gene: TRBJ2-5; V gene: TRBV13; D gene: -; CDR3 protein: CASSLALGETQYF; CDR3 DNA: TGTGCCAGCAGCTTAGCCCTCGGGGAGACCCAGTACTTC
clone size: few; J gene: TRBJ2-1; V gene: TRBV29-1; D gene: -; CDR3 protein: CSFNRFSYNEQFF; CDR3 DNA: TGCAGCTTCAACAGGTTCTCCTACAATGAGCAGTTCTTC
clone size: -; J gene: TRBJ2-7; V gene: TRBV5-6; D gene: -; CDR3 protein: CASSWRLRAGQTYEQYF; CDR3 DNA: TGTGCCAGCAGCTGGAGACTCAGGGCAGGTCAAACCTACGAGCAGTACTTC
clone size: -; J gene: TRBJ2-3; V gene: TRBV11-3; D gene: TRBD2; CDR3 protein: CASPGLAGGRNTQYF; CDR3 DNA: TGTGCCAGCCCGGGACTAGCGGGAGGGCGGAATACGCAGTATTTT
clone size: -; J gene: TRBJ1-1; V gene: TRBV7-2; D gene: -; CDR3 protein: CASTRLGRSDTEAFF; CDR3 DNA: TGTGCCAGCACCCGGCTGGGCAGGTCGGACACTGAAGCTTTCTTT
clone size: once; J gene: TRBJ2-7; V gene: TRBV15; D gene: -; CDR3 protein: CATSRETIGEAYEQYF; CDR3 DNA: TGTGCCACCAGCAGGGAAACTATAGGGGAAGCCTACGAGCAGTACTTC
clone size: -; J gene: TRBJ2-5; V gene: TRBV7-2; D gene: TRBD2; CDR3 protein: CASSLGSGLAGGGRETQYF; CDR3 DNA: TGTGCCAGCAGCTTAGGAAGTGGACTAGCGGGAGGGGGTAGAGAGACCCAGTACTTC
clone size: -; J gene: TRBJ2-1; V gene: TRBV27; D gene: TRBD2; CDR3 protein: CASGKTGLANNEQFF; CDR3 DNA: TGTGCCAGCGGGAAAACGGGACTAGCGAACAATGAGCAGTTCTTC
clone size: -; J gene: TRBJ2-7; V gene: TRBV19; D gene: TRBD1; CDR3 protein: CASSMAPGGFYEQYF; CDR3 DNA: TGTGCCAGTAGTATGGCGCCAGGGGGCTTCTACGAGCAGTACTTC
clone size: -; J gene: TRBJ1-2; V gene: TRBV5-4; D gene: TRBD1; CDR3 protein: CASSRDSAAGRSGYTF; CDR3 DNA: TGTGCCAGCAGCAGGGACAGTGCAGCCGGGAGATCAGGCTACACCTTC
clone size: -; J gene: TRBJ2-1; V gene: TRBV10-1; D gene: -; CDR3 protein: CASSEIQPNEQFF; CDR3 DNA: TGCGCCAGCAGTGAAATACAGCCCAATGAGCAGTTCTTC
clone size: -; J gene: TRBJ2-7; V gene: TRBV5-8; D gene: TRBD1; CDR3 protein: CASSPTGTGELEQYF; CDR3 DNA: TGTGCCAGCAGCCCGACCGGGACAGGGGAACTCGAGCAGTACTTC
clone size: -; J gene: TRBJ1-5; V gene: TRBV5-8; D gene: -; CDR3 protein: CASSWSEASGQPQHF; CDR3 DNA: TGTGCCAGCAGCTGGTCGGAGGCGTCGGGACAGCCCCAGCATTTT
clone size: -; J gene: TRBJ2-7; V gene: TRBV4-3; D gene: -; CDR3 protein: CASSQERTNGEQYF; CDR3 DNA: TGCGCCAGCAGCCAAGAACGGACTAATGGCGAGCAGTACTTC
clone size: -; J gene: TRBJ1-1; V gene: TRBV11-2; D gene: TRBD1; CDR3 protein: CASSLTGVNTEAFF; CDR3 DNA: TGTGCCAGCAGCTTAACAGGGGTGAACACTGAAGCTTTCTTT